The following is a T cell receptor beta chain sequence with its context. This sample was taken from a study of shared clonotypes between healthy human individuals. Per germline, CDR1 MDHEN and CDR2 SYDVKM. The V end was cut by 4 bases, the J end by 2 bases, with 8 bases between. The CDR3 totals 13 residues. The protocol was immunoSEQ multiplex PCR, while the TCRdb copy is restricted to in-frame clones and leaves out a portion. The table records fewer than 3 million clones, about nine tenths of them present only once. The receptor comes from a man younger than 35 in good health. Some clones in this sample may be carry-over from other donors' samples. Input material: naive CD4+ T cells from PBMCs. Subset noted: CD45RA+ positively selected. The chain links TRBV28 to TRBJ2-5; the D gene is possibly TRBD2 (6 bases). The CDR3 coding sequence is TGTGCCAGCAGTTCGGGGGTTCAAGAGACCCAGTACTTC. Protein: CASSSGVQETQYF.